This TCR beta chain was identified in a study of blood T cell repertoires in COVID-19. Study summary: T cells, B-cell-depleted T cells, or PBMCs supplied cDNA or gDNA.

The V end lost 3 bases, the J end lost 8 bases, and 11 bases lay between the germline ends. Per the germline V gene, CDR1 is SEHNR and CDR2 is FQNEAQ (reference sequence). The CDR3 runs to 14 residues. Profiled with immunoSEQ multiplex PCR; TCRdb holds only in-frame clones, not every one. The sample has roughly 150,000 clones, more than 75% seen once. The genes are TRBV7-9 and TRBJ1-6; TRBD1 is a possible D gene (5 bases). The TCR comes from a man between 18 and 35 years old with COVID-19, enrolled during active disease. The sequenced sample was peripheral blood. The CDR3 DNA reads TGTGCCAGCAGCTTTCCAGGGTCAGATTCACCCCTCCACTTT. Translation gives CASSFPGSDSPLHF.